This T cell receptor beta chain was documented in a study of T cell clonotyping in hematopoietic cell transplantation. Study-wide points: Pathologically expanded recipient clonotypes increased progressively from day 30 to day 180 as diversity fell. Broader posttransplant TCR repertoire diversity was predicted by graft donor and pretransplant recipient Inverse Simpson Index values. Without cell sorting, CD4 versus CD8 contributions remain unresolved.

Worth noting for this clone: Its antigen remains unknown.

Trimming cost V 4 bases and J 2 bases, with 17 bases left between them. The V gene's germline CDR1 is SGDLS and CDR2 YYNGEE. This CDR3 contains 16 residues. Generated by immunoSEQ multiplex PCR, the TCRdb table keeps only in-frame clones and is missing some. The table shows 13,000 or so clones, with 72% occurring only once. The sample consisted of peripheral blood mononuclear cells, taken 180 days after allogeneic stem cell transplant. The V and J genes are TRBV9 and TRBJ2-3; TRBD2 is a possible D gene (6 bases). This receptor was identified in a male patient aged 55-69 years who had an allogeneic stem cell transplant from an unrelated donor, so the T cells may come from the graft donor. Some clones in this sample may be carry-over from other donors' samples. As DNA, the CDR3 is TGTGCCAGCAGCCCATCAAAAGCGGGCTCCACAGATACGCAGTATTTT. Protein product: CASSPSKAGSTDTQYF.